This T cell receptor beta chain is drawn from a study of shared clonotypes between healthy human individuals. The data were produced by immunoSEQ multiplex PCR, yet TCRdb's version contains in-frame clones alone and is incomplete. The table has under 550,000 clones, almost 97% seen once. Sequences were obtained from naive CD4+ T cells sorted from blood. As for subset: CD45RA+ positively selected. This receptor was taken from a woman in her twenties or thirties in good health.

The CDR3 nucleotides are TGTGCCAGCAGTTATGGCGGGAGACTAAAGACCCAGTACTTC. This sequence encodes CASSYGGRLKTQYF. The gene calls are TRBV6-6 and TRBJ2-5; 7 positions match TRBD2. J was trimmed by 6 bases and V by 3 bases; bases with no gene match: 7. Germline V gene data show CDR1 as MNHNY and CDR2 as SVGAGI (reference sequence). The CDR3 totals 14 residues.